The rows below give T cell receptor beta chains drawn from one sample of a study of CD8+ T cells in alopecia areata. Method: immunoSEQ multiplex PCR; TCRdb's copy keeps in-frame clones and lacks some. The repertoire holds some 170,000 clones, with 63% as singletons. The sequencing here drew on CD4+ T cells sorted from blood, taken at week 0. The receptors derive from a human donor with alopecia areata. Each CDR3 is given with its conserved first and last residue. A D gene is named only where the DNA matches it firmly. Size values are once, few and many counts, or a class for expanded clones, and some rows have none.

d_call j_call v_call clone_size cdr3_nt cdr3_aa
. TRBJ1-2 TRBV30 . TGTGCCTGGGCTTTTTGGGCTGATGGCTACACCTTC CAWAFWADGYTF
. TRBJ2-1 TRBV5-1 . TGCGCCAGCAGCTTGCGGGACGCGCTAACCAATGAGCAGTTCTTC CASSLRDALTNEQFF
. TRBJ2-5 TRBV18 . TGTGCCAGCTCACCAAGTGGCGGACAGACCCAGTACTTC CASSPSGGQTQYF
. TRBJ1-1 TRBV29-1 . TGCAGCGTGCGTGGACTGGGGATCATTGAAGCTTTCTTT CSVRGLGIIEAFF
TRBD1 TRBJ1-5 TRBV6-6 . TGTGCCAGCAGTAGGACAGGGGGCGAGGGCCAGCCCCAGCATTTT CASSRTGGEGQPQHF
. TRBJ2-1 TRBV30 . TGTGCCTGGAGCCAGAATAGCGCGGGCAATGAGCAGTTCTTC CAWSQNSAGNEQFF
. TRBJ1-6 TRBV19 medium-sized TGTGCCAGTAGGTTGGGACGTGATGGTTCACCCCTCCACTTT CASRLGRDGSPLHF
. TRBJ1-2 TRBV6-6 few TGTGCCAGCAGTTACCTGAAGGGGGATGGCTACACCTTC CASSYLKGDGYTF
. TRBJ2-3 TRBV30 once TGTGCCTGGACCCAGCGGAGCACAGATACGCAGTATTTT CAWTQRSTDTQYF
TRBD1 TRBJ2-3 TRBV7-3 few TGTGCCAGCAGCTTCACAGGGGAAGGGACAGATACGCAGTATTTT CASSFTGEGTDTQYF
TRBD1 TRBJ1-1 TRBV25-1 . TGTGCCAGCAGTGAGACAGGGATCGATAGCACTGAAGCTTTCTTT CASSETGIDSTEAFF
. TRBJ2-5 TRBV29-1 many TGCAGCGTAAACCATCAAGAGACCCAGTACTTC CSVNHQETQYF
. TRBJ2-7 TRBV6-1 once TGTGCCAGCAGTGGCGATTGGAAGGTGGACTTC CASSGDWKVDF
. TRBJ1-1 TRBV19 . TGTGCCAGTAGCACGGACGTGAAGAACACTGAAGCTTTCTTT CASSTDVKNTEAFF
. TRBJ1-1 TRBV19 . TGTGCCAGTAGTATAGTAGGAGGGATGGACACTGAAGCTTTCTTT CASSIVGGMDTEAFF
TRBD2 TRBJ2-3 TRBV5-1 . TGCGCCAGCAATGGCGGGGGTTCTGCAGGAGATACGCAGTATTTT CASNGGGSAGDTQYF
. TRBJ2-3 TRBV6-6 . TGTGCCAGCGCATTCTTGGATACGCAGTATTTT CASAFLDTQYF
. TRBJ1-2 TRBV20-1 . TGCAGTGCTTCAGATAACTATGGCTACACCTTC CSASDNYGYTF
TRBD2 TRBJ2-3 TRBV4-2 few TGTGCCAGCAGCCAAAGGCCGGGACTAGCGGGGGTGCAGTATTTT CASSQRPGLAGVQYF
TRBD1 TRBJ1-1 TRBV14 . TGTGCCAGCAGCCAAGTCCCCTTTGGACAGGGCGATGAAGCTTTCTTT CASSQVPFGQGDEAFF
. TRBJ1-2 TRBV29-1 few TGCAGCGTCGCCCAAGGCGGGGGTCTGTCAGATGGCTACACCTTC CSVAQGGGLSDGYTF
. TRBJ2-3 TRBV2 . TGTGCCAGCAGCGACCCACCCGGGGATACGCAGTATTTT CASSDPPGDTQYF
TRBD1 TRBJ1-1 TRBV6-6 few TGTGCCAGCAGGCCGGGACAGGGGTTCATCGACACTGAAGCTTTCTTT CASRPGQGFIDTEAFF
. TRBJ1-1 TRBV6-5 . TGTGCCAGCAGTTACGAGGACAGTCTGAACACTGAAGCTTTCTTT CASSYEDSLNTEAFF
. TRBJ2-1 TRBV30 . TGTGCCTGGATTGGGGCGTACTACAATGAGCAGTTCTTC CAWIGAYYNEQFF
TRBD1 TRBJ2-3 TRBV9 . TGTGCCAGCAGCGTCGTCCGGGACAGGGGTAGAACAGATACGCAGTATTTT CASSVVRDRGRTDTQYF
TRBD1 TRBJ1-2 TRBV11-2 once TGTGCCAGCAGCTCGATAGGGACAGGGAATGGCTACACCTTC CASSSIGTGNGYTF
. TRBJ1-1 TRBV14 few TGTGCCAGCAGCATTCGTGACAGTGAAGCTTTCTTT CASSIRDSEAFF
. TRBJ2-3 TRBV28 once TGTGCCAGCAGCCGGAAAGATACGCAGTATTTT CASSRKDTQYF
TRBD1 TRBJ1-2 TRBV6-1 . TGTGCCAGCAGTGAAACAGGGGGCGGCTATGGCTACACCTTC CASSETGGGYGYTF
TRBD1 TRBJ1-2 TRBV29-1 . TGCAGCGTTGGGACAGGGGCGCGGGACTATGGCTACACCTTC CSVGTGARDYGYTF